Here is one T cell receptor (beta chain) with its context. Its antigen target is currently unknown. No much larger clonotype is one base removed from it; base qualities were not supplied. The cohort comprised 710 or so healthy bone marrow donors. All cohort members were sampled while nominally healthy, although unrecorded immune exposures were likely present. The donor was CMV seropositive and belonged to the group of more than 250 seropositive cohort members. A peripheral blood sample was provided by each donor, and peripheral blood mononuclear cells were used for TCR beta sequencing. Genomic DNA was extracted from the blood cell samples with the Qiagen DNeasy Blood Extraction Kit. This record belongs to a study of cytomegalovirus exposure and HLA in healthy donors (dated 2017 in TCRdb). The study in broad terms: An earlier analysis of approximately 600 of the donors reported 250 to 300 Gb of sequence data and some 100 million unique TCR beta sequences from 190 million or so T cells. An early release covering 550 to 650 HLA-typed donors comprised about 290 gigabases of sequencing data and around 85 million unique TCR sequences. The genetic ancestry cluster associated with self-reported Caucasian donors included about 84% of the roughly 400 genotyped donors. The aim of the study was to test whether cataloging public T cell receptors could identify signatures of past pathogen exposure. The T cell repertoires of several hundred subjects were profiled by immunosequencing and related to cytomegalovirus serostatus. Besides the first cohort of 550 to 750 subjects, a separate validation cohort made up of roughly 120 different subjects was used. High-throughput TCR immunosequencing, statistical association of individual TCRs with disease status, and machine learning were combined to predict cytomegalovirus infection status. In a later analysis, previously published TCR beta repertoires from 550 to 750 donors were re-analyzed and high-resolution HLA genotyping was added so that TCR occurrence patterns could be studied. The later analysis used no new phenotypic data to find candidate immune exposures, relying instead on TCR beta sequences and their occurrence across donors. In an earlier analysis of a few hundred of the donors, high-throughput TCR beta sequencing was used to judge whether each TCR beta V gene segment behaved as functional or pseudogenic. Donor age, sex, ethnicity and CMV serostatus were compiled together with the repertoire data. A later genetic analysis used genome-wide SNP genotypes for about three fifths of the 666 donors, treating that subset as a discovery cohort. All discovery cohort repertoires had been generated using a single sequencing platform. HLA typing included class I and class II loci at four-digit resolution. Typing coverage varied by locus: about 620-630 donors for A, B, C, DRB1 and DQB1; 522 for DQA1; approximately 570 for DPA1; roughly 450 for DPB1. Four or five DR-DQ haplotypes were handled as single units for association and clustering, since linkage in the cohort was strong. Across approximately 420 genotyped donors of the cohort, an average of approximately 200,000 unique TCR beta nucleotide sequences per donor were sequenced, and about a sixth of those sequences were non-productive.

What the study reported, not specific to this receptor: In a later analysis, TCR association rates were found to vary across HLA loci, with the most associated TCRs seen for DRB1 alleles and the fewest for HLA-C alleles. A later analysis found that most CMV-associated TCR beta chains appeared HLA-restricted, with HLA associations seemingly driven largely by CMV exposure. For the cohort, immune exposure information was limited to CMV serostatus. Because HLA typing was missing for some donors at each locus, association tests included only the typed subset. Compared with the roughly 700-donor mean, donors in an Asian-associated ancestry cluster had fewer N-insertions in productive TCRs, according to a later genetic analysis. Broadly in line with IMGT annotations, most TCR beta V segments showed up in productive rearrangements about 87% or about 30% of the time in an earlier analysis of some 590 of the donors. Some IMGT-functional V segments, including TRBV6-2 and TRBV6-3, could not be distinguished by the 87-base-pair reads and were therefore excluded. In a later analysis, some 17,000 TCR beta sequences were associated with specific HLA alleles at a false discovery rate of 0.05. Only TCR beta chains were sequenced in this cohort, and the absence of alpha or paired-chain data limited detectable features. Most TCR sequences were seen in very few donors, while some public TCRs were found in many individuals. A cluster of highly shared sequence variants was judged likely to be a technical artifact of the sequencing pipeline. A later analysis reported that several top co-occurrence clusters appeared linked to parvovirus B19, influenza, CMV and Epstein-Barr virus. The presence/absence analyses assumed that sequencing depth was roughly uniform across donors, and that assumption may not be true. Correlated functional status among segregating V segments might be attributable to linkage disequilibrium, but an unknown experimental factor could not be ruled out. A later genetic analysis associated a missense DCLRE1C variant with V-gene and J-gene trimming of TCR beta chains, and an independent cohort replicated the association. Assigning TCR associations to individual alleles was difficult when HLA alleles, especially DR and DQ, strongly co-occurred. A later analysis found that HLA-associated TCR beta chains were more clonally expanded and had lower generation probabilities than equally common non-associated chains. A total of 150 to 200 TCR beta chains were listed by the study as associated with cytomegalovirus. Approximately 18 rarely observed V segments, including chromosome 9 orphons, were excluded from the earlier analysis of approximately 500 of the donors because counts were too low. In vitro tests confirmed that three of the cytomegalovirus-associated TCR beta chains recognize cytomegalovirus antigens. It was suggested by the authors that the approach could potentially be generalized to other disease states and immunological phenotypes. The classifier was reported to diagnose cytomegalovirus status with high specificity and sensitivity in both the original cohort and the validation cohort. A further reported finding was that TCR beta sequences accurately predicted the HLA-A and HLA-B alleles for most subjects in the first cohort.

Between the V and J ends, shortened by 3 bases and 5 bases respectively, the junction contains 8 bases. According to the germline V gene (reference sequence), CDR1 reads MNHEY and CDR2 reads SMNVEV. The CDR3 holds 13 amino acids from the cysteine to the phenylalanine. Just the 39-base CDR3 DNA is kept, in frame starting at base 1. Library preparation was by the immunoSEQ multiplex PCR assay. For the multiplex PCR, a mixture combining 60 forward primers for TCR Vbeta segments and 13 reverse primers for TCR Jbeta segments was used. Amplification of the CDR3 region of rearranged TCR beta genes was performed with a multiplex PCR assay on genomic DNA. Amplified TCR beta libraries were sequenced as 87-base-pair reads on the Illumina HiSeq System. Per the source publication's procedure: A later analysis tallied roughly 78 million unique TCR beta chains across the 640 or so repertoires, and some 10 million of those chains were shared by two or more donors. Raw reads were error-corrected and collapsed into unique sequences with a nearest-neighbor algorithm that merged closely related sequences to remove PCR and sequencing errors. CDR3 sequences were aligned to IMGT reference sequences to assign V, D and J gene segments. For a sequence to be retained, at least a six-nucleotide match to both a V gene segment and a J gene segment was required. A rearrangement counted as productive if the CDR3 had no stop codons and remained in frame with V and J, and every other rearrangement counted as non-productive. CDR3 was defined by IMGT convention, running from the second conserved V-encoded cysteine to the conserved J-encoded phenylalanine. The earlier analysis of approximately 590 of the donors excluded any sequence lacking an unambiguous match to a single V gene segment. An earlier analysis of several hundred of the donors called V segments functional above 56.7% productive rearrangements and segregating when the between-donor standard deviation exceeded 5%. A statistical classification framework was built to diagnose cytomegalovirus status from the catalog of TCR beta chain sequences. A later analysis assigned V and J genes by comparing TCR nucleotide sequences with IMGT/GENE-DB human TR gene sequences. A later analysis assigned CDR3 sequences and most-parsimonious VDJ recombination scenarios with the TCRdist pipeline. In a later analysis, each TCR beta chain was defined by its CDR3 amino acid sequence together with its V-gene family, and reads lacking a unique V-gene family were excluded. As a way to deal with suspected cross-contamination and a sequencing artifact, a later analysis dropped 592 nucleotide sequences that were highly shared and had low generation probability. In a later analysis, a clonal expansion index for each public chain was calculated from normalized within-repertoire ranks of inferred template counts. In a later analysis, generation probabilities were computed with a VDJ recombination model fitted to out-of-frame rearrangements, and the resulting probabilities were checked against IGoR. Hypergeometric tests were used in a later analysis to score TCR-TCR, TCR-HLA and TCR-CMV co-occurrence, with a repertoire-size bias correction applied to the TCR pairs. In a later analysis, false discovery rates were estimated by permuting HLA or CMV assignments 20 times. A later analysis grouped co-occurring TCRs with DBSCAN, adding TCRdist sequence similarity when clustering within HLA-allele-positive subsets. Repertoires with fewer than 30,000 or more than 120,000 public chains were left out of co-occurrence clustering, as were a few repertoires with anomalous nucleotide sharing. The clones in this table, taken by TCRdb from immuneACCESS, are in-frame only. Not every clone is retained; where verified, under half of the shortfall comes from an unresolved V gene, and the cause of the rest is unknown. V, J and clone size derive from that table, while D and trimming were established from the DNA sequence. This sample gives 110,000 to 150,000 clones in total; around four fifths of them show up just once. In total, the top ten clones hold 1% to 1.5% of the sample.

This clonotype was obtained from a male donor in good health and CMV-seropositive. The receptor chain draws on TRBV27 and TRBJ1-5, with the identity of the D gene unclear. The sample consisted of PBMCs. The DNA reads TGTGCCAGCAGTTTTAACAGTTATCAGCCCCAGCATTTT. Translated, this gives CASSFNSYQPQHF.